Following are 27 T cell receptor beta chains from one sample sequenced in a study of cytomegalovirus exposure and HLA in healthy donors. The PCR employed 60 Vbeta primers together with 13 Jbeta primers. The protocol was immunoSEQ multiplex PCR, while the TCRdb copy is restricted to in-frame clones and leaves out a portion. The sample has about 170,000 clones, approximately 81% seen once. Input material: PBMCs. The receptor set was obtained from a woman between 18 and 29 years old in good health and CMV-seronegative.

V and J are TRBV28 and TRBJ1-2, with a tentative D call TRBD1 (5 bases). This CDR3 is built from 13 residues. V lost 4 bases and J lost 5, with 11 bases in between. Germline CDR1 is MDHEN and CDR2 is SYDVKM. The CDR3 protein is CASSSYRIYGYTF. CDR3 nucleotides: TGTGCCAGCAGTTCTTACAGGATTTATGGCTACACCTTC.

This clone showed up just a few times. The chain joins TRBV12-5 to TRBJ1-5; D may be TRBD1 (6 bases). The CDR3 loop spans 14 amino acids. CDR1 and CDR2 (germline): LGHNT, FRNRAP. Trimming removed 3 bases from V and 7 bases from J, with 13 bases in between. CDR3 sequence: CASGLTGQSQPQHF. In nucleotides, the CDR3 is TGTGCTAGTGGTTTAACCGGACAGTCACAGCCCCAGCATTTT.

The J gene is TRBJ2-1, the V gene TRBV5-1, with D maybe TRBD1 (7 bases). The CDR3 has 17 amino acids. The V gene's germline CDR1 is SGHRS and CDR2 YFSETQ. The V gene lost 0 bases and the J gene lost 8 bases, with 21 bases spanning the gap. Here the CDR3 reads CASSLAPGRTGNDEQFF. The CDR3 nucleotides read TGCGCCAGCAGCTTGGCCCCAGGGAGGACAGGTAACGATGAGCAGTTCTTC. The full variable domain, its missing parts supplied by reference TRBV5-1 and TRBJ2-1, is KAGVTQTPRYLIKTRGQQVTLSCSPISGHRSVSWYQQTPGQGLQFLFEYFSETQRNKGNFPGRFSGRQFSNSRSEMNVSTLELGDSALYLCASSLAPGRTGNDEQFFGPGTRLTVL.

CDR3: CASSALDRTEAFF. The CDR3 DNA is TGTGCCAGCAGCGCCTTGGACAGGACTGAAGCTTTCTTT. The chain uses TRBV9 and TRBJ1-1; TRBD1 aligns across 7 bases. Germline assignment: CDR1 SGDLS and CDR2 YYNGEE. CDR3 length: 13 amino acids. Germline trimming cut 3 bases from V and 5 bases from J; bases unmatched to any gene: 4.

This sequence joins TRBV27 and TRBJ1-5; D is possibly TRBD1 (5 bases). Trimming left V 4 bases short and J 2 bases short, with 9 bases between. CDR1 MNHEY and CDR2 SMNVEV come from the germline V gene (reference sequence). The CDR3 loop spans 14 amino acids. The CDR3 coding sequence is TGTGCCAGCAGTTCCCCGGGGGGCAATCAGCCCCAGCATTTT. This gives the protein CASSSPGGNQPQHF.

The V gene is TRBV19, the J gene TRBJ2-5; 7 bases are shared with TRBD1. V was pared by 4 bases and J by 1 base, with 9 bases of the junction left unmatched. CDR1 is LNHDA, CDR2 SQIVND, per germline (reference sequence). This CDR3 is built from 16 residues. The CDR3 is CASSTPGKGAQETQYF. The CDR3 DNA reads TGTGCCAGTAGTACCCCAGGGAAGGGGGCCCAAGAGACCCAGTACTTC.

The chain recombines TRBV19 with TRBJ1-4, with 8 bases fitting TRBD1. The junction had 6 bases not matched to a gene; V was cut back by 4 bases and J by 5 bases. CDR1 is LNHDA, CDR2 SQIVND, per germline (reference sequence). The CDR3 consists of 15 residues. CDR3 loop: CASSNPGTGNEKLFF. CDR3 bases: TGTGCCAGTAGTAACCCCGGGACAGGAAATGAAAAACTGTTTTTT. Full variable domain (missing parts from reference TRBV19 and TRBJ1-4): DGGITQSPKYLFRKEGQNVTLSCEQNLNHDAMYWYRQDPGQGLRLIYYSQIVNDFQKGDIAEGYSVSREKKESFPLTVTSAQKNPTAFYLCASSNPGTGNEKLFFGSGTQLSVL.

The chain recombines TRBV19 with TRBJ2-7; no firm D call. Trimming left V 3 bases short and J 0 bases short, with 9 bases between. The germline gives CDR1 LNHDA, CDR2 SQIVND (reference sequence). CDR3 length: 14 residues. CDR3 protein: CASSIYGPSYEQYF. The CDR3 DNA reads as TGTGCCAGTAGTATTTATGGGCCCTCCTACGAGCAGTACTTC.

The V call is TRBV28, the J call TRBJ2-3; 11 nucleotides agree with TRBD2. The ends lost 1 base at V and 7 bases at J; junction bases unmatched: 13. The CDR3 loop spans 18 amino acids. Germline-derived CDR1 and CDR2 are MDHEN and SYDVKM. The CDR3 loop is CASSLSEFLTSGDHTQYF. In DNA form, the CDR3 reads TGTGCCAGCAGTTTATCCGAATTCCTGACTAGCGGGGACCATACGCAGTATTTT.

The chain couples TRBV5-5 to TRBJ1-1; D may be TRBD1 (6 bases). The V gene's germline CDR1 is SGHKS and CDR2 YYEKEE (reference sequence). The V and J ends lost 6 bases and 3 bases respectively, with 12 bases between them. The CDR3 is made up of 13 amino acids. The CDR3 nucleotides read TGTGCCAGCAACCTCGACAGGCACACTGAAGCTTTCTTT. It yields the protein CASNLDRHTEAFF.

The gene calls are TRBV28 and TRBJ2-1; tentatively, D is TRBD1 (6 bases). The germline V gene encodes CDR1 MDHEN and CDR2 SYDVKM. V lost 2 bases to trimming and J lost 2 bases, with 22 bases between them. The CDR3 is 19 amino acids. The CDR3 DNA reads TGTGCCAGCAGTTTAGGGACCCCTCGTGTGGGGGCCACCTACAATGAGCAGTTCTTC. Translating gives CASSLGTPRVGATYNEQFF.

This chain uses TRBV6-1 with TRBJ2-1; 12 bases map to TRBD1. Per germline, CDR1 MNHNS and CDR2 SASEGT. There are 15 residues in the CDR3. V was pared by 5 bases and J by 8 bases, with 7 bases of the junction left unmatched. This CDR3 reads CASSLGTGGAHEQFF. The CDR3 bases are TGTGCCAGCAGTTTAGGGACAGGGGGCGCCCATGAGCAGTTCTTC.

The chain joins TRBV5-1 to TRBJ2-1, with D uncertain. In germline, CDR1 is SGHRS, CDR2 YFSETQ. CDR3 size: 12 residues. V lost 1 base to trimming and J lost 9 bases, with 8 bases between them. CDR3 protein: CASSLLDSEQFF. As DNA, the CDR3 is TGCGCCAGCAGCTTGCTAGATTCTGAGCAGTTCTTC.

The chain carries TRBV4-3 and TRBJ1-5; the D is unclear. The CDR3 is made up of 17 amino acids. Germline lookup yields CDR1 LGHNA and CDR2 YSLEER. V was shortened by 4 bases and J by 0 bases, with 16 bases between the two germline ends. Here the CDR3 DNA reads TGCGCCAGCAGCCCCAGCCAAGGGCGGGATAGCAATCAGCCCCAGCATTTT. It yields the protein CASSPSQGRDSNQPQHF.

V usage is TRBV10-3 and J usage is TRBJ2-1; TRBD2 matches 10 bases. After removal of 4 bases from V and 3 bases from J, the junction contained 3 bases not matched to a gene. The CDR3 is made up of 15 amino acids. The germline V gene encodes CDR1 ENHRY and CDR2 SYGVKD. CDR3 coding DNA: TGTGCCATCAGTGTTACTAGCGGGGACTACAATGAGCAGTTCTTC. This encodes CAISVTSGDYNEQFF.

About this clone itself: This sample includes further DNA sequences coding for the same CDR3. The CDR3 protein is CASSGGGYEQYF. The DNA of the CDR3 is TGTGCCAGCAGTGGAGGGGGCTACGAGCAGTACTTC. The V and J genes are TRBV2 and TRBJ2-7; D may be TRBD1 (6 bases). This CDR3 is 12 amino acids long. V shed 4 bases and J shed 3 bases, with 7 bases lying between them. The germline CDR1 and CDR2 sequences are SNHLY and FYNNEI. Full variable domain (missing parts from reference TRBV2 and TRBJ2-7): EPEVTQTPSHQVTQMGQEVILRCVPISNHLYFYWYRQILGQKVEFLVSFYNNEISEKSEIFDDQFSVERPDGSNFTLKIRSTKLEDSAMYFCASSGGGYEQYFGPGTRLTVT.

The rearrangement uses TRBV11-2 and TRBJ2-1; the D gene is possibly TRBD1 (5 bases). This CDR3 has 14 amino acids. Germline values: CDR1 SGHAT, CDR2 FQNNGV. Trimming pared 1 base from V and 2 bases from J, leaving 6 bases between. The chain's CDR3 is CASSLAGTYNEQFF. Here the CDR3 DNA reads TGTGCCAGCAGCTTAGCAGGGACCTACAATGAGCAGTTCTTC.

The CDR3: CASSLGGQASRRYEQYF. The CDR3 region has the DNA TGTGCCAGCAGTTTAGGGGGACAGGCCAGTCGACGCTACGAGCAGTACTTC. The genes are TRBV28 and TRBJ2-7, with 8 bases aligning to TRBD1. Germline values: CDR1 MDHEN, CDR2 SYDVKM. With V trimmed by 2 bases and J by 3 bases, 12 bases remained unmatched. The CDR3 is 17 amino acids.

The chain uses TRBV6-5 and TRBJ1-1; TRBD1 matches at 7 bases. Germline loops: CDR1 MNHEY, CDR2 SVGAGI. The CDR3 has 16 amino acids. With 0 bases clipped from V and 1 base from J, the junction kept 5 bases outside the gene matches. CDR3 protein: CASSYSRTGGNTEAFF. CDR3 DNA: TGTGCCAGCAGTTACTCGAGGACAGGTGGGAACACTGAAGCTTTCTTT.

The chain has TRBV18 and TRBJ1-5, with TRBD1 matching over 8 bases. With V trimmed by 8 bases and J by 1 base, 10 bases remained unmatched. CDR3 length: 16 residues. The germline V gene has CDR1 KGHSH and CDR2 LQKENI. CDR3 DNA: TGTGCCAGCCCCAAACCGGACAGGGCAAGCAATCAGCCCCAGCATTTT. Amino acid sequence: CASPKPDRASNQPQHF.

This clone was found a few times. The chain has TRBV6-1 and TRBJ2-3; D is unclear. V was shortened by 10 bases and J by 3 bases, with 11 bases between the two germline ends. Germline V gene lookup returns CDR1 MNHNS and CDR2 SASEGT. The CDR3 is 12 residues long. CDR3 loop: CATAGQTDTQYF. The CDR3, as DNA: TGTGCCACCGCCGGTCAAACAGATACGCAGTATTTT.

This sequence joins TRBV7-9 and TRBJ1-2, with no clear D. This CDR3 has 14 amino acids. The germline gives CDR1 SEHNR, CDR2 FQNEAQ (reference sequence). Trimming left V 5 bases short and J 1 base short, with 11 bases between. This chain's CDR3 is CASSPGVLNYGYTF. CDR3 DNA: TGTGCCAGCAGCCCCGGGGTTCTTAACTATGGCTACACCTTC.

This rearrangement joins TRBV7-8 to TRBJ2-2, with 7 bases lining up with TRBD2. The germline gives CDR1 SGHVS, CDR2 FQNEAQ. The CDR3 is made up of 14 amino acids. V was pared by 2 bases and J by 4 bases, with 1 base of the junction left unmatched. The CDR3 coding sequence is TGTGCCAGCAGCTTACTAGCGGTCACCGGGGAGCTGTTTTTT. Translated: CASSLLAVTGELFF.

The chain uses TRBV4-1 and TRBJ1-1, with D maybe TRBD1 (5 bases). CDR3 length equals 18 residues. The germline V and J ends were trimmed by 4 bases and 3 bases, with 24 bases remaining between them. The germline V gene has CDR1 MGHRA and CDR2 YSYEKL. The DNA for the CDR3 is TGCGCCAGCAGCCCCGCGCCGGCAGGGTCATTTCAGGACACTGAAGCTTTCTTT. It is translated as CASSPAPAGSFQDTEAFF.

The V gene is TRBV5-8, the J gene TRBJ1-2, with 9 bases lining up with TRBD1. Germline values: CDR1 SGHTS, CDR2 YDEGEE. CDR3 length equals 13 residues. V gave up 1 base and J gave up 7 bases; unmatched junction bases: 2. The CDR3 is CASSLTGGRGYTF. Here the CDR3 DNA reads TGTGCCAGCAGCTTGACAGGGGGCCGTGGCTACACCTTC.

The gene calls are TRBV10-3 and TRBJ1-1; 8 bases agree with TRBD1. Unmatched junction bases numbered 3, after V lost 5 bases and J lost 4 bases. In germline, CDR1 is ENHRY, CDR2 SYGVKD. The CDR3 contains 13 residues. The CDR3 protein is CAISQGAATEAFF. The CDR3 bases are TGTGCCATCAGTCAGGGGGCGGCCACTGAAGCTTTCTTT.

The chain recombines TRBV5-1 with TRBJ2-3; 12 bases match TRBD1. The CDR3 loop spans 15 amino acids. The trim removed 4 bases at V and 4 bases at J, leaving 4 bases unmatched. Germline V lookup: CDR1 SGHRS, CDR2 YFSETQ. The CDR3 spells CASSPGQGASDTQYF. CDR3 bases: TGCGCCAGCAGCCCGGGACAGGGGGCGTCAGATACGCAGTATTTT.